This T cell receptor (beta chain) is from a study of OX40 agonist ivuxolimab in advanced cancers. On the study more broadly: Ivuxolimab, an agonistic anti-OX40 (CD134) antibody, was given to patients. It was permissible to have had prior anti-PD-1, anti-PD-L1 or anti-CTLA-4 therapy, and around 43% had some. Three partial responders included one hepatocellular carcinoma patient and two cutaneous melanoma patients.

TCRdb's table, derived via immunoSEQ multiplex PCR, lists solely in-frame clones and lacks some. The sample has some 10,000 clones, 78% seen once. General study points: More expanded clones were found, on average, in CD8+ than in CD4+ T cells.

Details on this clone: What it binds is unknown.

The CDR3 consists of 18 residues. Germline V gene data show CDR1 as MNHEY and CDR2 as SMNVEV (reference sequence). Trimming took 3 bases from V and 6 from J; bases not matched to a gene: 16. The receptor's source is an adult with an advanced solid tumor such as melanoma, head and neck, liver or kidney cancer. Sequencing used CD4+ or CD8+ T cells sorted from blood, obtained in a trial of the OX40 agonist ivuxolimab. V is TRBV27 and J is TRBJ2-1, with 8 bases fitting TRBD2. CDR3 region: CASSFRRTSKREGNEQFF. In DNA, the CDR3 is TGTGCCAGCAGTTTTAGAAGGACTAGCAAGAGGGAGGGCAATGAGCAGTTCTTC.